The source of this T cell receptor (beta chain) is a study of human T cells and chemical hapten exposure. General study findings and limits: With DPC sensitization, TCRs exceeding 1 in 1000 frequency showed no change.

The germline gives CDR1 SQVTM, CDR2 ANQGSEA. V lost 4 bases, J lost 6 bases, and 6 bases stayed unmatched. This CDR3 has 15 amino acids. This clonotype was detected a few times. What it binds is not known. TCRdb analysed the RACE reads with MiXCR anew, one entry per CDR3 protein. The data show some 43,000 distinct CDR3 sequences, around 3.8% seen once. Time point: patch test 1, 2 weeks after DPC sensitization. Treatment reported: therapeutic diphenylcyclopropenone sensitization with weekly scalp DPC. Unseparated into fractions, whole blood served as the source from which total RNA was extracted. The rearrangement uses TRBV29-1 and TRBJ2-3, with TRBD2 matching over 14 bases. The specimen comprised whole blood, sampled in connection with sensitization to the hapten diphenylcyclopropenone (DPC). The origin of this receptor is a man between 45 and 60 years old with alopecia areata. Some clones in this sample may be carry-over from other donors' samples. CDR3 sequence (DNA): TGCAGCGTTGGGGATAGGACTAGCGGGAGGGATACGCAGTATTTT. This translates into CSVGDRTSGRDTQYF.